The text below deals with one T cell receptor (beta chain). No antigen is known for it. This sample is part of a study of T cells after posttransplantation cyclophosphamide. Study findings and constraints: Tissue-infiltrating T cells from skin or gut overlapped little with blood T cells. Later post-transplant blood repertoires were often dominated by donor CD8+ memory clones.

Using immunoSEQ multiplex PCR, the repertoire was profiled, and TCRdb retains in-frame clones only, with some absent. The sample consists of around 30,000 clones, 80% to 90% of them appearing once. Trimming removed 6 bases at V and 2 bases at J, with 15 bases between. Germline CDR1 and CDR2: MNHEY and SVGAGI. This CDR3 has 15 residues. The sample comprised PBMCs. The source is a man aged 50-60 years. This chain uses TRBV6-5 with TRBJ2-3; no firm D call. The CDR3 sequence is CASREQPFDTDTQYF. DNA for the CDR3: TGTGCCAGCAGGGAACAGCCATTCGACACAGATACGCAGTATTTT.